The rows below give T cell receptor beta chains drawn from one sample of a study of neurological immune-mediated disorders. MiXCR was run by TCRdb on the 5' RACE reads, yielding one entry per CDR3 protein. Counted here are approximately 86,000 distinct CDR3 sequences, 2% to 3% occurring once; the ten biggest clones make up roughly 1.2%. The specimen was PBMCs. The source of these receptors is a woman in her thirties with multiple sclerosis. Both conserved end residues are trimmed from each CDR3. The order of the fields is V gene, D gene, CDR3 protein. The D gene is left open where the match is weak.

V gene: TRBV10-3; D gene: .; CDR3 protein: AIGKDRFNQPQH
V gene: TRBV9; D gene: .; CDR3 protein: ASSVEVSDTQY
V gene: TRBV6-2/TRBV6-3; D gene: TRBD2; CDR3 protein: ASTVGGGNNEQF
V gene: TRBV5-1; D gene: .; CDR3 protein: ASSRTTQSNSPLH
V gene: TRBV5-7; D gene: .; CDR3 protein: ASSPAGEQF
V gene: TRBV6-5; D gene: .; CDR3 protein: ASSTRQYTGELF
V gene: TRBV6-5; D gene: TRBD1; CDR3 protein: ASRTGGVVVDEQY
V gene: TRBV5-1; D gene: .; CDR3 protein: ASSLNEGHEQF
V gene: TRBV7-3; D gene: TRBD2; CDR3 protein: ASSLRLAGDEQF
V gene: TRBV12-3/TRBV12-4; D gene: TRBD1; CDR3 protein: ASSSTGTGGNGYT
V gene: TRBV5-1; D gene: TRBD1; CDR3 protein: ASSEDRAETQY
V gene: TRBV11-3; D gene: TRBD2; CDR3 protein: ASSLGGAGVEQY
V gene: TRBV12-3/TRBV12-4; D gene: .; CDR3 protein: ASSLAFRIEQY